This is a list of T cell receptor beta chains from one sample in a study of cytomegalovirus exposure and HLA in healthy donors. Produced via immunoSEQ multiplex PCR; TCRdb's table is partial and in-frame only. There are 150,000 to 170,000 clones in the sample; 65% to 85% occur only once, and roughly 5.9% lies in the top ten. Sequenced: PBMCs. These receptors were collected from a woman between 40 and 55 years old in good health and CMV-seropositive. The CDR3 runs from the conserved cysteine through the conserved F or W.

v_call cdr3_aa
TRBV9 CASSATGGVQETQYF
TRBV7-6 CASSLAGGGQIQGTQYF
TRBV25-1 CASGDRVNRPTYEQYF
TRBV5-1 CASSLPGLAENEQFF
TRBV4-1 CASSQESPAGAYFYEQYF
TRBV7-8 CASSVGLAGTDTQYF
TRBV5-5 CASSLDWGHNEQFF
TRBV9 CASSFLPEGAGGPDTQYF
TRBV27 CASRTQGRNQPQHF
TRBV5-1 CASSFPGGETQYF
TRBV7-3 CASSSGLLYNEQFF
TRBV15 CATSRDMREVLYNEQFF
TRBV18 CASSGPGTEGGYTF
TRBV7-9 CASSSSTGTSGGEQFF
TRBV29-1 CSVETSGSSYEQYF
TRBV6-5 CASSYSGGIGYEQYF
TRBV4-2 CASSQDWVRSGRTDTQYF
TRBV5-1 CASSLVQGRVYEQFF
TRBV30 CAWSQGAGEIYDTQYF
TRBV9 CASSVGAGPSSETQYF
TRBV27 CASSLVPGVAGAPNEQFF
TRBV28 CASSLGGTNEKLFF
TRBV5-6 CASSLDRVYTDTQYF
TRBV7-6 CASSLAEGTDTQYF
TRBV2 CASSEPDRDNQPQHF
TRBV4-1 CASSQDGGRQGDTQYF
TRBV5-1 CASSIGTSGSDEQFF